The entry that follows covers one TCR beta chain sequence. What it binds is not known. This entry comes from a study of blood T cells in healthy people across ages. This CDR3 region has 14 residues. Trimming at V came to 10 bases and at J to 4 bases, leaving 7 bases not matched to a gene. With each sample, at least 5 micrograms of total RNA were extracted. Study results and limitations: Estimates of diversity drawn from one million T cells were considered underestimates. Across the age range, TCR beta diversity per million T cells fell in a roughly linear way.

Alongside a J-beta primer mix, a sample-barcoded 5' primer served in a second PCR lasting about 7 to 12 cycles. Unique molecular identifiers of 12 random nucleotides labeled each cDNA. TCRdb processed the 5' RACE reads anew with MiXCR; each CDR3 protein has one entry. The table has hundreds of thousands of distinct CDR3 sequences, roughly 30% seen once. This TCR was sampled from a woman of 80 years or more in good health. The genes are TRBV12-3 or TRBV12-4 and TRBJ2-1, with 10 nucleotides matching TRBD2. The sequencing sample was made of blood. Here the CDR3 reads CATQGLATYNEQFF. The CDR3, as DNA: TGTGCCACTCAGGGACTAGCGACATACAATGAGCAGTTCTTC.